A selection of T cell receptor beta chains follows, all from one sample in a study of a mutant IDH1 vaccine in newly diagnosed glioma. TCRdb's copy holds only in-frame clones and misses some; the assay was immunoSEQ multiplex PCR. The sample consists of roughly 130,000 clones, just under 80% of them appearing once. No antigen has been assigned to these receptors. The sequences come from PBMCs, collected from a glioma patient whose treatment included an IDH1 peptide vaccine. The receptors originated from a man between 40 and 49 years old with glioma. CDR3s include the opening cysteine and the closing phenylalanine or tryptophan. The order of the fields is D gene, J gene, V gene, clone size, CDR3 protein, CDR3 DNA. A D gene is named only where the DNA matches it firmly. A row's size may be missing; if present it is once, few, many or a size class.

d_gene: .; j_gene: TRBJ1-1; v_gene: TRBV6-6; abundance: once; CDR3aa: CASSSWSLLNTEAFF; CDR3nt: TGTGCCAGCAGTTCTTGGTCTCTCCTAAACACTGAAGCTTTCTTT
d_gene: .; j_gene: TRBJ1-4; v_gene: TRBV7-9; abundance: .; CDR3aa: CASSANLIDYEKLFF; CDR3nt: TGTGCCAGCAGCGCAAACTTGATTGATTATGAAAAACTGTTTTTT
d_gene: TRBD1; j_gene: TRBJ1-5; v_gene: TRBV4-1; abundance: few; CDR3aa: CASSQDRTGGRNQPQHF; CDR3nt: TGCGCCAGCAGCCAAGATAGGACAGGGGGTCGCAATCAGCCCCAGCATTTT
d_gene: .; j_gene: TRBJ1-4; v_gene: TRBV27; abundance: .; CDR3aa: CASSGPRMGLNEKLFF; CDR3nt: TGTGCCAGTTCCGGCCCCAGGATGGGCCTTAATGAAAAACTGTTTTTT
d_gene: .; j_gene: TRBJ1-2; v_gene: TRBV5-4; abundance: .; CDR3aa: CASSQASRTVSNYGYTF; CDR3nt: TGCGCCAGCAGCCAAGCTTCGCGGACAGTTTCTAACTATGGCTACACCTTC
d_gene: .; j_gene: TRBJ1-2; v_gene: TRBV10-3; abundance: few; CDR3aa: CAISESGGPYGYTF; CDR3nt: TGTGCCATCAGTGAGTCGGGGGGACCGTATGGCTACACCTTC
d_gene: .; j_gene: TRBJ2-7; v_gene: TRBV5-1; abundance: few; CDR3aa: CASSHGPTEQYF; CDR3nt: TGCGCCAGCAGCCATGGGCCAACAGAGCAGTACTTC
d_gene: .; j_gene: TRBJ2-5; v_gene: TRBV19; abundance: .; CDR3aa: CASSIFSEETQYF; CDR3nt: TGTGCCAGTAGTATTTTTAGTGAGGAGACCCAGTACTTC
d_gene: .; j_gene: TRBJ1-1; v_gene: TRBV13; abundance: many; CDR3aa: CASSLAGANTEAFF; CDR3nt: TGTGCCAGCAGCTTAGCAGGGGCGAACACTGAAGCTTTCTTT
d_gene: .; j_gene: TRBJ2-2; v_gene: TRBV7-2; abundance: .; CDR3aa: CASSPPGGELFF; CDR3nt: TGTGCCAGCAGCCCCCCCGGCGGGGAGCTGTTTTTT
d_gene: TRBD1; j_gene: TRBJ2-7; v_gene: TRBV6-6; abundance: .; CDR3aa: CASSLPGQLEQYF; CDR3nt: TGTGCCAGCAGTCTACCGGGACAGCTCGAGCAGTACTTC
d_gene: .; j_gene: TRBJ1-2; v_gene: TRBV5-1; abundance: .; CDR3aa: CASSPQADPNYGYTF; CDR3nt: TGCGCCAGCAGCCCCCAGGCTGACCCTAACTATGGCTACACCTTC
d_gene: .; j_gene: TRBJ2-3; v_gene: TRBV9; abundance: .; CDR3aa: CASSVVQGGDTQYF; CDR3nt: TGTGCCAGCAGCGTAGTGCAGGGGGGAGATACGCAGTATTTT
d_gene: .; j_gene: TRBJ1-2; v_gene: TRBV7-9; abundance: few; CDR3aa: CASSLGFRYGYTF; CDR3nt: TGTGCCAGCAGCTTAGGGTTTCGGTATGGCTACACCTTC